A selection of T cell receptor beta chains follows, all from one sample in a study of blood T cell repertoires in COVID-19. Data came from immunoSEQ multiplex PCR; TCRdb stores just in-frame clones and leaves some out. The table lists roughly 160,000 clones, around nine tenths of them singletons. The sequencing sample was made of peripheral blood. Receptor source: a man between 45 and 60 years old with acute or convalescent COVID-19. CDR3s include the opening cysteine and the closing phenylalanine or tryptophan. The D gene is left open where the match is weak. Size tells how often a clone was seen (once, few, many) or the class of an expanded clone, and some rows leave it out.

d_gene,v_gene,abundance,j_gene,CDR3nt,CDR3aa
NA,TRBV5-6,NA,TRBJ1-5,TGTGCCAGCAGCTCTCGCAGGGCTCAGCCCCAGCATTTT,CASSSRRAQPQHF
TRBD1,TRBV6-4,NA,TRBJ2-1,TGTGCCAGCAGAGAGGAGGCAGGGGGCGCCTACAATGAGCAGTTCTTC,CASREEAGGAYNEQFF
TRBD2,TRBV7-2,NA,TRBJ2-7,TGTGCCAGCAGCTTGGAACTAGCGGGAGGGCCGTGGTACGAGCAGTACTTC,CASSLELAGGPWYEQYF
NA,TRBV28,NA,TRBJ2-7,TGTGCCAGCAGTTTAGTGTCAGGGGCTGAGGACGAGCAGTACTTC,CASSLVSGAEDEQYF
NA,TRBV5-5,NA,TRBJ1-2,TGTGCCAGCAGCGCCCAGACAGATAACTATGGCTACACCTTC,CASSAQTDNYGYTF
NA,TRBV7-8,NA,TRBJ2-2,TGTGCCAGCAGCCGTGCGACGGGGTTCACCGGGGAGCTGTTTTTT,CASSRATGFTGELFF
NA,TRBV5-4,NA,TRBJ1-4,TGTGCCAGCAGCTCCCAGGAAGGATCCACTAATGAAAAACTGTTTTTT,CASSSQEGSTNEKLFF
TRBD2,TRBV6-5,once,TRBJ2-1,TGTGCCAGCAGTTACGGGAGGGATGGCTACAATGAGCAGTTCTTC,CASSYGRDGYNEQFF
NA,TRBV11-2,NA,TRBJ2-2,TGTGCCAGCAGCTTAGTGCCAGGGCCCACCGGGGAGCTGTTTTTT,CASSLVPGPTGELFF
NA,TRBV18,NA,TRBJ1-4,TGTGCCAGCTCACCACCGGCACAGGGCCAAGGGGAAAAACTGTTTTTT,CASSPPAQGQGEKLFF
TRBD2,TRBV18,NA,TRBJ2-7,TGTGCCAGCTCGCCCGGACTAGCGGGAGACACCTACGAGCAGTACTTC,CASSPGLAGDTYEQYF
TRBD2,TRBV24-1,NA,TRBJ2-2,TGTGCCACCAGTGATTTGTGGGGTGCGGGGGACACCGGGGAGCTGTTTTTT,CATSDLWGAGDTGELFF
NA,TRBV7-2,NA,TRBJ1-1,TGTGCCAGCAGCCAAACGGGGTTTCGTACTGAAGCTTTCTTT,CASSQTGFRTEAFF
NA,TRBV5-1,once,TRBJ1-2,TGCGCCAGCAGCTTGGACACAGACTATGGCTACACCTTC,CASSLDTDYGYTF
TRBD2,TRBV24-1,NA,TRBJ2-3,TGTGCCACCAGTGATTTGCTCCCGCAGGGAGGGATGGCGGATACGCAGTATTTT,CATSDLLPQGGMADTQYF
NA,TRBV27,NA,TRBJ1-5,TGTGCCAGCAGTCTCCAGGGGAGCCGTCAGCCCCAGCATTTT,CASSLQGSRQPQHF
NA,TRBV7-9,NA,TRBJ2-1,TGTGCCAGCAGCTATATCTCGGGAGAGCAGTTCTTC,CASSYISGEQFF
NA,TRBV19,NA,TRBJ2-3,TGTGCCAGTAGTATAGGTTTCCGGGATACGCAGTATTTT,CASSIGFRDTQYF
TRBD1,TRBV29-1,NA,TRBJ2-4,TGCAGCGTTGAGAGAGGGACAGAAAACATTCAGTACTTC,CSVERGTENIQYF
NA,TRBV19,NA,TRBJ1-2,TGTGCCAGTAGTATAGCCCGGAGAGACTATGGCTACACCTTC,CASSIARRDYGYTF
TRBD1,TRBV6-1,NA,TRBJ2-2,TGTGCCAGCAGTGAGGGACAGCAAAGAAGGGGGGAGCTGTTTTTT,CASSEGQQRRGELFF
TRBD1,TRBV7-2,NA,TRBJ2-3,TGTGCCAGCAGCCTAGGGGACAGCCCGACGGGGTATTTT,CASSLGDSPTGYF
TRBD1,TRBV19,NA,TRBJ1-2,TGTGCCAGTAGTTTGACAGGGGACTATGGCTACACCTTC,CASSLTGDYGYTF
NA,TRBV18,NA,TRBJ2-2,TGTGCCAGCTCACCAATAACAAACACCGGGGAGCTGTTTTTT,CASSPITNTGELFF
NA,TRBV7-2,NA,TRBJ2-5,TGTGCCAGCAGCTCGGACAGTCAAGAGACCCAGTACTTC,CASSSDSQETQYF
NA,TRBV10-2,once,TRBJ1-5,TGCGCCAGCAGTGAGTCGGACAGAAGCAATCAGCCCCAGCATTTT,CASSESDRSNQPQHF
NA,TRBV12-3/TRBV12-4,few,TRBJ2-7,TGTGCCAGCAGCGGGGTCTACGAGCAGTACTTC,CASSGVYEQYF
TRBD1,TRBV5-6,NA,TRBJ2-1,TGTGCCAGCACCTGGGGGGACAGGGGGCGCGCTGAGCAGTTCTTC,CASTWGDRGRAEQFF
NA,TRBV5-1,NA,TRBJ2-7,TGCGCCAGCAGCTTTTCAGGGTACGAGCAGTACTTC,CASSFSGYEQYF
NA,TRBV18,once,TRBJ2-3,TGTGCCAGCTCACCACGGAGGGGCTCAGATACGCAGTATTTT,CASSPRRGSDTQYF
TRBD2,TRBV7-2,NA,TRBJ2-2,TGTGCCAGCAGCTTTAGCGGGGGGACGAACACCGGGGAGCTGTTTTTT,CASSFSGGTNTGELFF
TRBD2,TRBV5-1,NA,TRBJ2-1,TGCGCCAGCAGCTTGGGCGCTAGCGGGGTACCGGGGTTCTTC,CASSLGASGVPGFF
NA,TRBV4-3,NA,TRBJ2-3,TGCGCCAGCAGCCAAGATAGGAGCAGGGGCAGCACAGATACGCAGTATTTT,CASSQDRSRGSTDTQYF
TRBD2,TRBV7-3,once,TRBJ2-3,TGTGCCAGCAGCTTAGGTCGACTAGCGACAGATACGCAGTATTTT,CASSLGRLATDTQYF
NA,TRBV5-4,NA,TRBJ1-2,TGTGCCAGCAGGATCCGAGGATCTGATGGCTACACCTTC,CASRIRGSDGYTF
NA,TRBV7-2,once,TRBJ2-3,TGTGCCAGCAGCTCGGCCGGGGGGCAGACAGATACGCAGTATTTT,CASSSAGGQTDTQYF
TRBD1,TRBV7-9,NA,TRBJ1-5,TGTGCCAGCAGCCCGACAGGGGGTTCGTATCAGCCCCAGCATTTT,CASSPTGGSYQPQHF
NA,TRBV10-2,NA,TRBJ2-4,TGCGCCAGCAGTGACAGACTAGGGGACTCCCTGTGGGGCAAAAACATTCAGTACTTC,CASSDRLGDSLWGKNIQYF
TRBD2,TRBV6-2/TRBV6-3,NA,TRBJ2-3,TGTGCCAGCAGTTACGTCGGGAGGGCGGGACTCTTCACAGATACGCAGTATTTT,CASSYVGRAGLFTDTQYF
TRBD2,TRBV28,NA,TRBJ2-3,TGTGCCAGCAGTTCGGGGGGGGAGAGCACAGATACGCAGTATTTT,CASSSGGESTDTQYF
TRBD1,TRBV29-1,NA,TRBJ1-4,TGCAGCGTAAAAGACAGGGTACATAATGAAAAACTGTTTTTT,CSVKDRVHNEKLFF
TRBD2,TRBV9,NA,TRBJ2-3,TGTGCCAGCAGCGTAGACATCGGGACTAGCGGGATATCAGATACGCAGTATTTT,CASSVDIGTSGISDTQYF
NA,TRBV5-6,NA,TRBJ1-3,TGTGCCAGCACCCGGACAGTCTCTGGAAACACCATATATTTT,CASTRTVSGNTIYF
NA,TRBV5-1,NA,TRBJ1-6,TGCGCCAGCAGCTTGGCCGGGGGATATTCACCCCTCCACTTT,CASSLAGGYSPLHF
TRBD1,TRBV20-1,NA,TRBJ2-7,TGCAGTGCTAGTTCGGACAGGGAGTACGAGCAGTACTTC,CSASSDREYEQYF
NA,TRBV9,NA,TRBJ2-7,TGTGCCAGCAGCGCAGGACAGAGATCCTACGAGCAGTACTTC,CASSAGQRSYEQYF
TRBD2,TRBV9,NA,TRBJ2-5,TGTGCCAGCAGCGTAGGTGGGACTAGCCGAGAGACCCAGTACTTC,CASSVGGTSRETQYF
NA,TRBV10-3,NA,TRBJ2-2,TGTGCCATCAGAAAGGGGGACACCGGGGAGCTGTTTTTT,CAIRKGDTGELFF
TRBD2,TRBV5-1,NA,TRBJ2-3,TGCGCCAGCAGCCCGGGGGGTAGCGGGAGTGTAAATACGCAGTATTTT,CASSPGGSGSVNTQYF
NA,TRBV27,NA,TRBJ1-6,TGTGCCAGCGGGTACAGGGTTAATTCACCCCTCCACTTT,CASGYRVNSPLHF
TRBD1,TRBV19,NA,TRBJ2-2,TGTGCCAGTAGTAGCGGGGGACAGGGGGCGACCGGGGAGCTGTTTTTT,CASSSGGQGATGELFF
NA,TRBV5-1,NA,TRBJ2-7,TGCGCCAGCAGCTTGGGGAGGCTTCAGGGGTACGAGCAGTACTTC,CASSLGRLQGYEQYF
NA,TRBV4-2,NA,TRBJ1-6,TGTGCCAGCAGCCAAGCGCGGGGGGGTGATTCACCCCTCCACTTT,CASSQARGGDSPLHF
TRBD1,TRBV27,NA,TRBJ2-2,TGTGCCAGCGGGCCCTACAGGGGCCGGTCGTTGGGGGAGCTGTTTTTT,CASGPYRGRSLGELFF